These 32 T cell receptor beta chains were sequenced from one sample in a study of read filtering for tumor transcriptome and immune sequencing. Molecular barcoded adaptors covering alpha/delta and beta/gamma chains were used on around 370 ng RNA. Using its own MiXCR run on the reads, TCRdb lists one record per CDR3 protein. The sample shows 15,000 to 20,000 distinct CDR3 sequences, around 20% of them seen only once. Sequencing used a population of CD138-negative cells sorted from bone marrow. The receptors were sampled from a donor at least 40 years old with multiple myeloma.

This clonotype was seen a few times. This sequence joins TRBV28 and TRBJ2-3; TRBD2 matches 9 bases. Trimming at V came to 4 bases and at J to 4 bases, leaving 6 bases not matched to a gene. The germline V gene encodes CDR1 MDHEN and CDR2 SYDVKM. This CDR3 is built from 15 residues. As DNA, the CDR3 is TGTGCCAGCAGTTCCGATAGCGGGAGATCAGATACGCAGTATTTT. As protein: CASSSDSGRSDTQYF.

This clonotype occurred many times. The chain carries TRBV28 and TRBJ1-1; D remains unclear. The V gene's germline CDR1 is MDHEN and CDR2 SYDVKM. The germline V and J ends were trimmed by 6 bases and 6 bases, with 8 bases remaining between them. This CDR3 region has 11 residues. For the CDR3, the DNA is TGTGCCAGCAGACGGCTTGCTGAAGCTTTCTTT. Its protein is CASRRLAEAFF. Full variable domain (outside the CDR3, taken from reference TRBV28 and TRBJ1-1): DVKVTQSSRYLVKRTGEKVFLECVQDMDHENMFWYRQDPGLGLRLIYFSYDVKMKEKGDIPEGYSVSREKKERFSLILESASTNQTSMYLCASRRLAEAFFGQGTRLTVV.

This clonotype was counted many times. The genes are TRBV10-3 and TRBJ2-1; no definite D call. Germline V gene lookup returns CDR1 ENHRY and CDR2 SYGVKD. There are 11 residues in the CDR3. Trimming took off 5 bases at V and 10 bases at J, with 9 bases between the two ends. CDR3 residues: CAISYSEEQFF. The CDR3 DNA follows: TGTGCCATCAGTTATTCTGAGGAGCAGTTCTTC.

This clonotype has only a few counts. Since a much larger clone is just one base distant, this may be a read error. The chain joins TRBV7-6 to TRBJ2-7; D unresolved. The CDR3 is made up of 13 amino acids. Germline lookup yields CDR1 SGHVS and CDR2 FNYEAQ. Deletions cut 4 bases from V and 4 bases from J, with 11 bases between. CDR3 residues: CASSSNPSYEQYF. The CDR3 bases are TGTGCCAGCAGCTCTAACCCTTCTTACGAGCAGTACTTC.

This clonotype is classed as medium-sized. The chain employs TRBV5-1 and TRBJ2-7, with 7 bases that match TRBD1. CDR1 is SGHRS and CDR2 is YFSETQ in the germline V gene. Trimming removed 2 bases from V and 2 bases from J; junction bases left unmatched: 4. This CDR3 is built from 14 residues. The CDR3 bases are TGCGCCAGCAGCTTTAAGACAGGGCCCTACGAGCAGTACTTC. Translation: CASSFKTGPYEQYF.

In its sample, this clonotype was seen a few times. The chain is built from TRBV28 and TRBJ1-1, with D possibly TRBD1 on 6 matching bases. Trimming stripped 1 base from V and 2 bases from J, with 20 bases between. The CDR3 has 18 residues. The germline CDR1 and CDR2 sequences are MDHEN and SYDVKM. DNA of the CDR3: TGTGCCAGCAGTTTATTCCTCTTGAGACGGGACAAAAACACTGAAGCTTTCTTT. Translated, it gives CASSLFLLRRDKNTEAFF.

This clonotype has a count of ten or more. The chain links TRBV4-3 to TRBJ1-2, with unresolved D. V shed 0 bases and J shed 4 bases, with 3 bases lying between them. Germline CDR1 reads LGHNA; CDR2 reads YSLEER. The CDR3 consists of 12 residues. The CDR3 nucleotides are TGCGCCAGCAGCCAAGATAGCTATGGCTACACCTTC. Protein sequence: CASSQDSYGYTF.

This clonotype appeared a few times. J is TRBJ2-3 and V is TRBV15; 11 bases line up with TRBD2. Germline loops: CDR1 LNHNV, CDR2 YYDKDF (reference sequence). This CDR3 comprises 17 residues. V dropped 0 bases and J dropped 3; count of bases not matched to a gene: 5. Written as DNA, the CDR3 is TGTGCCACCAGCAGAGATTTGCCTAGCGGGAGGACAGATACGCAGTATTTT. Translating it yields CATSRDLPSGRTDTQYF.

In its sample, this clonotype ranks as medium-sized. This rearrangement joins TRBV7-2 to TRBJ2-7; D gene uncertain. Germline loops: CDR1 SGHTA, CDR2 FQGNSA. V dropped 3 bases and J dropped 2 bases, with 14 bases sitting between them. The CDR3 totals 15 residues. The CDR3 DNA sequence: TGTGCCAGCAGCTTCCAGTGGTCCAGGCCCTACGAGCAGTACTTC. Its translation: CASSFQWSRPYEQYF.

This clonotype was counted a single time. Relative to the germline gene, one junction end is altered; a read error may explain this. V gene TRBV28 combines with J gene TRBJ2-1, with TRBD2 matching over 10 bases. Germline V gene sequence: CDR1 MDHEN, CDR2 SYDVKM. The CDR3 contains 14 residues. The CDR3 is CASSFLAGDNDQFF. The CDR3 DNA reads as TGTGCCAGCAGTTTCCTAGCGGGGGACAATGATCAGTTCTTC.

About this clonotype itself: The junction and the germline gene differ at one end; a read error may be behind it. The chain links TRBV29-1 to TRBJ2-7, with 7 bases aligning to TRBD2. The germline CDR1 and CDR2 sequences are SQVTM and ANQGSEA. The CDR3 covers 15 residues. CDR3 region: CSVEDPGLPSYKQYF. The CDR3 nucleotides read TGCAGCGTTGAAGATCCGGGACTACCTTCCTACAAGCAGTACTTC.

This clonotype was observed many times. The chain couples TRBV7-6 to TRBJ2-3, with D possibly being TRBD1 (6 bases). Trimming took off 5 bases at V and 4 bases at J, with 16 bases between the two ends. The CDR3 has 15 residues. Looked up from germline, CDR1 is SGHVS and CDR2 is FNYEAQ. For the CDR3, the DNA is TGTGCCAGCAGCCGGGGACAACTAGACCCAGATACGCAGTATTTT. Translation gives CASSRGQLDPDTQYF.

This clonotype has just one count. As the CDR3 is not closed by the conserved phenylalanine or tryptophan, this likely results from a read error. No DNA is shown, since the ends of the CDR3 on it are uncertain; the CDR3 is the one TCRdb lists. CDR3 amino acids: CASSPRAGGSGANVLIL. The rearrangement links TRBV12-3 or TRBV12-4 to TRBJ2-6; TRBD2, the table's D call, lacks a check against the DNA. Including both end residues, the CDR3 is 17 amino acids long.

V and J are TRBV29-1 and TRBJ2-7; D is possibly TRBD2 (5 bases). The germline V gene encodes CDR1 SQVTM and CDR2 ANQGSEA. Trimming stripped 7 bases from V and 2 bases from J, with 15 bases between. This CDR3 has 13 amino acids. The CDR3 is CSAVGPGTYEQYF. DNA of the CDR3: TGCAGCGCCGTGGGTCCGGGAACCTACGAGCAGTACTTC.

This clonotype was seen many times. The rearrangement links TRBV5-4 to TRBJ2-3, with D perhaps matching TRBD2 (6 bases). The germline V and J ends were trimmed by 5 bases and 2 bases, with 12 bases remaining between them. Germline assignment: CDR1 SGHNT and CDR2 YYREEE (reference sequence). The length of the CDR3 is 14 residues. The CDR3, as DNA: TGTGCCAGCAGTACGGAGGGGAACACAGATACGCAGTATTTT. Its translation is CASSTEGNTDTQYF.

This clonotype was detected only a few times. This chain joins TRBV29-1 and TRBJ2-7; D uncertain. There are 12 residues in the CDR3. Germline V lookup: CDR1 SQVTM, CDR2 ANQGSEA. The V end was cut by 1 base, the J end by 6 bases, with 10 bases between. The CDR3, as DNA: TGCAGCGTTGAAGCGAACGGACCCGAGCAGTACTTC. Residues: CSVEANGPEQYF.

This clonotype has a handful of counts. For the CDR3, the DNA is TGTGCCAGCAGTAGCGGGAGGGCCTATTCTCCTACCAAAAACATTCAGTACTTC. Translation gives CASSSGRAYSPTKNIQYF. The rearrangement links TRBV25-1 to TRBJ2-4, with TRBD2 matching over 10 bases. This CDR3 is 18 amino acids long. The V and J ends lost 5 bases and 2 bases, in that order; junction bases with no gene match: 12. CDR1 MGHDK and CDR2 SYGVNS come from the germline V gene.

In this sample, this clonotype turned up many times. The chain has TRBV11-1 and TRBJ2-7; 16 bases are shared with TRBD2. Germline loops: CDR1 SGHAT, CDR2 FQDESV (reference sequence). V shed 0 bases, J shed 1 base, and the junction held 9 bases outside the gene matches. The CDR3 loop spans 20 amino acids. In DNA, the CDR3 is TGTGCCAGCAGCTTAGCGCCGGGACTAGCGGGAGGGTTGCTGTCCTACGAGCAGTACTTC. Its translation: CASSLAPGLAGGLLSYEQYF.

This clonotype was seen ten or more times. This chain joins TRBV13 and TRBJ2-3, with unresolved D. The germline CDR1 and CDR2 sequences are PRHDT and FYEKMQ (reference sequence). The CDR3 length is 12 residues. Trimming stripped 4 bases from V and 4 bases from J, with 6 bases between. CDR3: CASSSQADTQYF. CDR3 nucleotides: TGTGCCAGCAGCTCTCAGGCAGATACGCAGTATTTT.

This clonotype was picked up many times. The chain has TRBV20-1 and TRBJ2-1; unclear D gene. Germline CDR1 DFQATT, CDR2 SNEGSKA (reference sequence). Deletions cut 5 bases from V and 9 bases from J, with 8 bases between. The CDR3 is 10 amino acids. For the CDR3, the DNA is TGCAGTGCTGTTCACGTTGAGCAGTTCTTC. It yields the protein CSAVHVEQFF.

This clonotype is deemed medium-sized (0.01 to 0.1%). The rearrangement joins TRBV6-1 to TRBJ2-1; 7 bases are a match to TRBD2. The germline CDR1 and CDR2 sequences are MNHNS and SASEGT. The junction had 5 bases not matched to a gene; V was cut back by 2 bases and J by 4 bases. This CDR3 is 15 amino acids long. This CDR3 is CASSEQGGSYNEQFF. CDR3 coding DNA: TGTGCCAGCAGTGAACAGGGCGGGAGTTACAATGAGCAGTTCTTC.

This clonotype showed up many times. V gene TRBV28 combines with J gene TRBJ2-4; no definite D call. V was pared by 3 bases and J by 3 bases, with 12 bases between. CDR1 and CDR2 (germline): MDHEN, SYDVKM. The CDR3 is 15 amino acids. The CDR3 loop is CASSLTALVKNIQYF. The CDR3 bases are TGTGCCAGCAGTTTGACGGCTTTAGTCAAAAACATTCAGTACTTC.

Worth noting for this clonotype: A read error may explain this, as a much larger clone is one base away. Without the conserved terminal phenylalanine or tryptophan, this CDR3 likely stems from a read error. This chain uses TRBV28 with TRBJ2-1; D uncertain. V was pared by 2 bases and J by 6 bases, with 11 bases between. Germline CDR1 MDHEN, CDR2 SYDVKM. This CDR3 spans 14 amino acids. CDR3: CASSLPTTLNEQFL. CDR3 DNA: TGTGCCAGCAGTTTACCTACTACGCTCAATGAGCAGTTCCTC.

This chain connects TRBV7-2 to TRBJ2-1; a possible D gene is TRBD2 (6 bases). Trimming removed 11 bases at V and 6 bases at J, with 14 bases between. The CDR3 has 12 residues. CDR1 and CDR2 from the germline V gene are SGHTA and FQGNSA. CDR3 nucleotide sequence: TGTGCCTCCGCGGGACCACCCAATGAGCAGTTCTTC. Protein product: CASAGPPNEQFF.

This clonotype was recorded at least ten times. This sequence joins TRBV29-1 and TRBJ2-6; D is ambiguous. V shed 3 bases and J shed 0 bases, with 6 bases lying between them. The CDR3 spans 14 residues. Germline V gene lookup returns CDR1 SQVTM and CDR2 ANQGSEA. The CDR3 DNA sequence: TGCAGCGTTGACGCCAGCTCTGGGGCCAACGTCCTGACTTTC. This encodes CSVDASSGANVLTF.

The sample holds a few counts of this clonotype. The rearrangement uses TRBV29-1 and TRBJ2-3, with TRBD1 as a possible D gene (6 bases). V lost 5 bases and J lost 2, with 11 bases in between. The CDR3 extends over 13 amino acids. Germline lookup yields CDR1 SQVTM and CDR2 ANQGSEA. CDR3 DNA sequence: TGCAGCGTTCAGGGGTCCTCCACAGATACGCAGTATTTT. Amino acids: CSVQGSSTDTQYF.

Notes on this clonotype: A much larger clone sits a single nucleotide away, making a read error possible. No conserved phenylalanine or tryptophan is present at the end of the CDR3, so a read error is the likely explanation. This chain joins TRBV20-1 and TRBJ1-3; D not certain. V lost 3 bases to trimming and J lost 2 bases, with 11 bases between them. CDR1 and CDR2 (germline): DFQATT, SNEGSKA (reference sequence). This CDR3 has 14 residues. CDR3 in amino acids: CSARLHGPGNTIYS. For the CDR3, the DNA is TGCAGTGCTAGGTTACACGGACCTGGAAACACCATATATTCT.

Worth noting for this clonotype: A clone one base away is much larger, so this may be a read error. This chain joins TRBV29-1 and TRBJ2-7; tentative D call: TRBD1 (6 bases). From germline, CDR1 is SQVTM and CDR2 ANQGSEA. This CDR3 has 11 residues. Between the trimmed V and J ends, which lost 6 bases and 5 bases, there was a span of 11 bases. Here the CDR3 DNA reads TGCAGCGTGGGGGCATTCAACGAGCAGTACTTC. Residues: CSVGAFNEQYF.

This clonotype was recorded many times. The V and J genes are TRBV28 and TRBJ2-1; 10 bases agree with TRBD2. CDR3 length: 15 amino acids. V trimming: 7 bases; J trimming: 5 bases; junction bases outside the gene matches: 8. Germline V gives CDR1 MDHEN, CDR2 SYDVKM. The DNA of the CDR3 is TGTGCCAGCACCGAGAGCGGGAGGGCCCACAATGAGCAGTTCTTC. Amino acid sequence: CASTESGRAHNEQFF.

This clonotype was seen only once. The junction does not match germline at one end; this may be a read error. The chain joins TRBV10-3 to TRBJ2-3; 10 bases are a match to TRBD2. This CDR3 region has 18 residues. The germline V gene encodes CDR1 ENHRY and CDR2 SYGVKD. The CDR3 loop is CSIRRLAGDQGGTDTQYF. The DNA for the CDR3 is TGTTCCATCAGAAGGCTAGCGGGAGACCAGGGCGGAACAGATACGCAGTATTTT.

This clonotype was counted ten times or more. The chain is built from TRBV16 and TRBJ2-1, with a weak D call TRBD1 (5 bases). The V gene's germline CDR1 is KGHSY and CDR2 FQNENV. Deletions cut 5 bases from V and 3 bases from J, with 14 bases between. This CDR3 comprises 15 residues. CDR3 loop: CASSGAGAYYNEQFF. The CDR3 DNA reads TGTGCCAGCAGCGGTGCTGGGGCGTACTACAATGAGCAGTTCTTC.

The V call is TRBV28, the J call TRBJ2-3; weak D call: TRBD2 (6 bases). V was pared by 3 bases and J by 3 bases, with 28 bases between. The CDR3 length is 20 residues. The germline V gene has CDR1 MDHEN and CDR2 SYDVKM. Written as DNA, the CDR3 is TGTGCCAGCAGTTTGCGGGTCCCGGGGTCGGGATTCGGGAGTACAGATACGCAGTATTTT. It translates to CASSLRVPGSGFGSTDTQYF.